The T cell receptor beta chain described here comes from a study of T cell responses to AZD1222 COVID-19 vaccine. Study overall: Second-dose groups at about 4 or about 12 weeks were pooled.

Notes on this clone: Its antigen is undetermined.

Looked up from germline, CDR1 is SGHTA and CDR2 is FQGNSA. The CDR3 covers 14 residues. Trimming took off 5 bases at V and 2 bases at J, with 12 bases between the two ends. Study-wide results and caveats: Regions left unmutated in variants are reportedly the target of nearly half of spike-specific TCRs. The donor cohort was predominantly white British with a female majority, and clonal diversity may have been underestimated.

Produced via immunoSEQ multiplex PCR; TCRdb's table is partial and in-frame only. The sample lists 150,000 to 200,000 clones, about 94% seen once, with 7% to 9.5% in the top ten. The chain combines TRBV7-2 with TRBJ2-5, with D possibly matching TRBD2 (6 bases). The sequence derives from an adult in good health. The material sequenced was peripheral blood, taken on day 0 of AZD1222 vaccination. The CDR3 here is CASSPGTGQETQYF. In DNA, the CDR3 is TGTGCCAGCAGCCCCGGGACTGGGCAAGAGACCCAGTACTTC.